This T cell receptor beta chain was identified in a study of cytomegalovirus exposure and HLA in healthy donors. PCR amplification relied on 60 Vbeta primers (plus 13 Jbeta primers). Libraries were prepared by immunoSEQ multiplex PCR; TCRdb keeps only in-frame clonotypes and omits some of them. Here the sample spans nearly 200,000 clones, 82% being singletons. Comment on this clone: The target antigen is unknown.

V lost 0 bases, J lost 6 bases, and 14 bases lay in between. CDR1 is LGHNA and CDR2 is YSLEER in the germline V gene. The CDR3 runs to 15 residues. General study results and limits: The study recorded 160 or so TCR beta chains that were cytomegalovirus-associated. Apart from CMV serostatus, no immune exposure information was available. Earlier analysis looked at TCR beta V segments, and most were productive about 87% or about 30% of the time.

This chain connects TRBV4-3 to TRBJ1-1; D is uncertain. Source material: PBMCs. This TCR was sampled from a boy aged 2 to 10 in good health and CMV-seronegative. The CDR3 is CASSQDFWQEAEAFF. The CDR3 DNA is TGCGCCAGCAGCCAAGATTTCTGGCAGGAGGCTGAAGCTTTCTTT.